This T cell receptor beta chain was sequenced during a study of early T cells in non-severe SARS-CoV-2 infection. The study, taken as a whole, reports: The study's VDJdb matching favored anti-spike CD8 responses and missed private and CD4 specificities.

Remarks on this clonotype: The target antigen is unknown.

The germline V and J ends were trimmed by 5 bases and 5 bases, with 12 bases remaining between them. Germline V CDR1 and CDR2: DFQATT, SNEGSKA (reference sequence). This CDR3 spans 12 amino acids. Individual cDNA molecules each received unique molecular identifiers attached to them. TCRdb passed the 5' RACE reads through MiXCR, listing each CDR3 protein once. The sample records about 52,000 distinct CDR3 sequences, approximately 10% being singletons. This receptor was obtained from an adult who was a healthcare worker with PCR-confirmed SARS-CoV-2 infection or an uninfected control (not recorded which). Sequenced material: whole blood. V gene TRBV20-1 combines with J gene TRBJ1-2, with D maybe TRBD1 (5 bases). The CDR3, as DNA: TGCAGTGCTGACCAGGACACTTATGGCTACACCTTC. This sequence encodes CSADQDTYGYTF.